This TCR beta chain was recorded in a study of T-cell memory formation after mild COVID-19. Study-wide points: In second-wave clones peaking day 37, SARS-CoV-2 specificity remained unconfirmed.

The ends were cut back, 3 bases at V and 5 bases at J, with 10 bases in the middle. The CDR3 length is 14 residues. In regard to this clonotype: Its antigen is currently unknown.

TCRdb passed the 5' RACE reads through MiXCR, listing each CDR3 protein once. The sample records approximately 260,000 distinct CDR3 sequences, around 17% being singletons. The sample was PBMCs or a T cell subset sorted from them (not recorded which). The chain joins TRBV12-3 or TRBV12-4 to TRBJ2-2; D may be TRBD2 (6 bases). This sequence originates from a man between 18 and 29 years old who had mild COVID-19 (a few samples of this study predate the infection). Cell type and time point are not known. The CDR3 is CASSFGGATGELFF. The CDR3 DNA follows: TGTGCCAGCAGTTTCGGCGGGGCAACCGGGGAGCTGTTTTTT.